This T cell receptor (beta chain) was recovered during a study of cytomegalovirus exposure and HLA in healthy donors (dated 2017 in TCRdb). Study-wide context: An earlier analysis of several hundred of the donors reported more than 250 Gb of sequence data and roughly 100 million unique TCR beta sequences from about 179 million T cells. The study aimed to test whether signatures of past pathogen exposure could be identified by cataloging public T cell receptors. The study profiled the T cell repertoires of approximately 700 subjects by immunosequencing and related them to cytomegalovirus serostatus. Both class I and class II loci were covered by HLA typing, at four-digit resolution. Alongside the repertoire data, information on donor age, sex, ethnicity and CMV serostatus was compiled. Besides the first cohort of roughly 700 subjects, a separate validation cohort made up of over a hundred different subjects was used. Rather than drawing on any new phenotypic data, the later analysis identified candidate immune exposures from TCR beta sequences and the way those sequences occurred across donors. A later analysis re-analyzed previously published TCR beta repertoires from roughly 630 donors and added high-resolution HLA genotyping to study TCR occurrence patterns. Every discovery cohort repertoire had been produced on one sequencing platform. Typing coverage varied by locus: about 620-640 donors for A, B, C, DRB1 and DQB1; more than 500 for DQA1; more than 600 for DPA1; approximately 450 for DPB1. Genome-wide SNP genotypes for about 60% of the 666 donors were used in a later genetic analysis, which treated that subset as a discovery cohort. Among roughly 370 genotyped donors of the cohort, an average of roughly 240,000 unique TCR beta nucleotide sequences were sequenced per donor, around 18% of them non-productive. To predict cytomegalovirus infection status, the study combined high-throughput TCR immunosequencing, statistical association of individual TCRs with disease status, and machine learning. Roughly 5 DR-DQ haplotypes were handled as single units for association and clustering, since linkage in the cohort was strong. Of the roughly 400 genotyped donors, less than 85% were placed in the genetic ancestry cluster associated with self-reported Caucasian donors. An early release that covered roughly 600 HLA-typed donors contained around 300 gigabases of sequencing data and 65 million to 100 million unique TCR sequences. In an earlier analysis of a few hundred of the donors, high-throughput TCR beta sequencing was used to judge whether each TCR beta V gene segment behaved as functional or pseudogenic. Broad study findings and their caveats: Because counts were too low, some 16 rarely observed V segments, including chromosome 9 orphons, were excluded from the earlier analysis of around 640 of the donors. Correlated functional status among segregating V segments might be attributable to linkage disequilibrium, but an unknown experimental factor could not be ruled out. In vitro tests confirmed that a few of the cytomegalovirus-associated TCR beta chains recognize cytomegalovirus antigens. The authors suggested that the approach could potentially be generalized to other disease states and immunological phenotypes. In a later analysis, around 17,000 TCR beta sequences were associated with specific HLA alleles at a false discovery rate of 0.05. Most CMV-associated TCR beta chains appeared to be HLA-restricted in a later analysis, and the HLA associations seemed to be driven largely by CMV exposure. The study gave a list of 150 to 200 TCR beta chains associated with cytomegalovirus. A later analysis reported that several top co-occurrence clusters appeared linked to parvovirus B19, influenza, CMV and Epstein-Barr virus. When HLA alleles, especially DR and DQ, strongly co-occurred, attributing TCR associations to individual alleles was difficult. A later genetic analysis reported fewer N-insertions in productive TCRs among donors in an Asian-associated ancestry cluster than the roughly 700-donor mean. CMV serostatus was the only immune exposure information available for the cohort. A further reported finding was that TCR beta sequences accurately predicted the HLA-A and HLA-B alleles for most subjects in the first cohort. In a later analysis, HLA-associated TCR beta chains were found to be more clonally expanded and to have lower generation probabilities than equally common non-associated chains. A group of highly shared sequence variants was considered likely to be a technical artifact of the sequencing pipeline. Because HLA typing was unavailable for some donors at each locus, only the typed subset was used in association tests. Some IMGT-functional V segments, including TRBV6-2 and TRBV6-3, could not be distinguished by the 87-base-pair reads and were therefore excluded. Roughly uniform sequencing depth across donors was assumed in presence/absence analyses, although this assumption may not hold. The classifier was reported to diagnose cytomegalovirus status with high specificity and sensitivity in both the original and validation cohorts. In an earlier analysis of under 600 of the donors, most TCR beta V segments were observed in productive rearrangements about 90% or about 30% of the time, broadly matching IMGT annotations. V-gene and J-gene trimming of TCR beta chains was associated with a missense DCLRE1C variant in a later genetic analysis, and the association was replicated in an independent cohort. Only TCR beta chains were sequenced in this cohort, and the absence of alpha or paired-chain data limited detectable features. Most TCR sequences were observed very rarely across donors, whereas some public TCRs were present in many individuals. A later analysis found that TCR association rates varied across HLA loci, with DRB1 alleles showing the most associated TCRs and HLA-C alleles the fewest.

At the junction V is shortened by 8 bases and J by 2 bases; bases outside the gene matches: 1. The CDR3 spans 12 residues, from the cysteine through the phenylalanine. The DNA shown is the 36-base CDR3, in frame from base 1. CDR1 and CDR2 were assigned from the germline V gene as MDHEN and SYDVKM. Library preparation employed the immunoSEQ multiplex PCR assay. The multiplex PCR relied on a mix of 60 forward primers for TCR Vbeta segments and 13 reverse primers for TCR Jbeta segments. The CDR3 region of rearranged TCR beta genes was amplified from genomic DNA with a multiplex PCR assay. The Illumina HiSeq System was used to sequence the amplified TCR beta libraries as 87-base-pair reads. As for how the authors treated the data: A later analysis tallied 75 million to 85 million unique TCR beta chains across the 666 repertoires, and roughly 11 million of those chains were shared by two or more donors. Raw reads were error-corrected and collapsed into unique sequences by a nearest-neighbor algorithm in which closely related sequences were merged to remove PCR and sequencing errors. V, D and J gene segments were assigned by aligning CDR3 sequences to IMGT reference sequences. Each retained sequence needed at least a six-nucleotide match to both a V gene segment and a J gene segment. A rearrangement counted as productive if the CDR3 had no stop codons and remained in frame with V and J, and every other rearrangement counted as non-productive. Following IMGT convention, CDR3 was defined as the stretch from the second conserved V-encoded cysteine up to the conserved J-encoded phenylalanine. The earlier analysis of about 500 of the donors excluded sequences that lacked an unambiguous match to a single V gene segment. In an earlier analysis of some 590 of the donors, a V segment was called functional when productive rearrangements were above 56.7%, and segregating when the standard deviation between donors exceeded 5%. To diagnose cytomegalovirus status from the catalog of TCR beta chain sequences, a statistical classification framework was built. V and J gene assignment, in a later analysis, came from comparing TCR nucleotide sequences with IMGT/GENE-DB human TR gene sequences. The TCRdist pipeline was used in a later analysis to assign CDR3 sequences and most-parsimonious VDJ recombination scenarios. In a later analysis, every TCR beta chain was defined by the combination of its CDR3 amino acid sequence and its V-gene family, and reads without a unique V-gene family were dropped. In a later analysis, a few hundred highly shared, low-generation-probability nucleotide sequences were removed to address suspected cross-contamination and a sequencing artifact. A later analysis calculated a clonal expansion index for each public chain from normalized within-repertoire ranks of inferred template counts. A later analysis computed generation probabilities with a VDJ recombination model fitted to out-of-frame rearrangements, and checked the results against IGoR. In a later analysis, hypergeometric tests were used to score TCR-TCR, TCR-HLA and TCR-CMV co-occurrence, with a repertoire-size bias correction applied to TCR pairs. To estimate false discovery rates, a later analysis permuted the HLA or CMV assignments 20 times. In a later analysis, co-occurring TCRs were grouped using DBSCAN, with TCRdist sequence similarity added in when clustering inside HLA-allele-positive subsets. Repertoires with fewer than 30,000 or more than 120,000 public chains were left out of co-occurrence clustering, as were several repertoires with anomalous nucleotide sharing. TCRdb provides this immuneACCESS table in a form limited to in-frame rearrangements. Some clones are lacking; in checked studies, under half of them reflect an unresolved V gene, and why the rest are absent is not known. V and J calls and clone size are copied from that table; D and trimming were computed from the DNA. In all, the sample holds some 90,000 clones, and around 74% of those were seen once. The top ten constitute around 2.1% of the sample.

Turning to this clone: No antigen is known for it. Nothing much larger sits one base from this clone, and base qualities are not available.

The cohort was made up of roughly 670 healthy bone marrow donors. At the time of sampling, every cohort member was nominally healthy, though immune exposures that went unrecorded were likely present. The donor tested CMV seronegative and was one of the 352 seronegative cohort members. Each donor provided a peripheral blood sample, and peripheral blood mononuclear cells were used for TCR beta sequencing. The Qiagen DNeasy Blood Extraction Kit was used to extract genomic DNA from the blood cell samples. This sequence was found in a boy between 10 and 17 years old in good health and CMV-seronegative. The rearrangement combines TRBV28 with TRBJ2-5; 8 bases in the junction line up with TRBD1. The sample comprised PBMCs. The CDR3 loop reads CASRTGQETQYF. DNA sequence: TGTGCCAGCCGGACAGGGCAAGAGACCCAGTACTTC.